Below, one T cell receptor (beta chain) is given with its context. Per the germline V gene, CDR1 is SGHVS and CDR2 is FQNEAQ. The CDR3 is 15 residues long. Trimming removed 0 bases from V and 2 bases from J, with 11 bases in between. This record comes from a study of OX40 agonist ivuxolimab in advanced cancers. Turning to the study itself: Hepatocellular carcinoma, melanoma, renal cell or head and neck cancer was diagnosed in the dose-escalation patients.

Blood sampling took place at baseline, cycle 4 day 1, and cycle 7 day 1. The repertoire was sequenced with immunoSEQ multiplex PCR; TCRdb's copy has only in-frame clones and lacks some. Of roughly 53,000 clones detected, 65% to 85% appear once; the ten largest clones hold about 0.69%. This TCR derives from an adult with an advanced solid tumor such as melanoma, head and neck, liver or kidney cancer. This specimen consisted of CD4+ or CD8+ T cells sorted from blood, obtained in a trial of the OX40 agonist ivuxolimab. The rearrangement uses TRBV7-8 and TRBJ2-7; TRBD2 is a possible D gene (5 bases). The CDR3 region has the DNA TGTGCCAGCAGCTTAGCGGTGACTAATACCTACGAGCAGTACTTC. Translating gives CASSLAVTNTYEQYF.